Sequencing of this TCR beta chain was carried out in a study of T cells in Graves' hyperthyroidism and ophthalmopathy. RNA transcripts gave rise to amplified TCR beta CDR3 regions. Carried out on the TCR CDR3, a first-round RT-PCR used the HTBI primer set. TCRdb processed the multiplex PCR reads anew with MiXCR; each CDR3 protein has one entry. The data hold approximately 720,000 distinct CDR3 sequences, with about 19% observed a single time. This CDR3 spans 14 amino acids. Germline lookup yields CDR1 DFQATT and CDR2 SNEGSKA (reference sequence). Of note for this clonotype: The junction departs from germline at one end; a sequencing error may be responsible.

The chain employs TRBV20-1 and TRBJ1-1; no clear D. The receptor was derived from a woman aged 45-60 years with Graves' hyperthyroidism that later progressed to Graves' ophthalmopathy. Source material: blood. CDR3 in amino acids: CSARAGFRNIEAFF. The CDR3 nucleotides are TGCAGTGCACGGGCGGGTTTTAGGAACATTGAAGCTTTCTTT.